This T cell receptor (beta chain) was profiled in a study of T cells after yellow fever vaccination. Findings and limits, study-wide: Most primary-vaccination clones reappeared after the booster (about 96% CD4, roughly 88% CD8).

This clonotype was recorded a few times. The target antigen is unknown. TCRdb used MiXCR to reprocess the 5' RACE reads, holding one entry per CDR3 protein. This table holds 300,000 to 400,000 distinct CDR3 sequences, approximately 3.9% found once. V shed 5 bases and J shed 6 bases, with 13 bases lying between them. Germline V lookup: CDR1 LNHDA, CDR2 SQIVND (reference sequence). CDR3 length: 13 residues. Specimen: PBMCs, collected 5 days after the yellow fever booster vaccination. The chain has TRBV19 and TRBJ1-1, with a weak D call TRBD1 (5 bases). The sequence derives from a man aged 18 to 35 who received the YFV17D yellow fever vaccine. This CDR3 is CASSQDRLAEAFF. DNA of the CDR3: TGTGCCAGTAGTCAAGACAGATTAGCTGAAGCTTTCTTT. The whole variable domain, remainder taken from reference TRBV19 and TRBJ1-1, is DGGITQSPKYLFRKEGQNVTLSCEQNLNHDAMYWYRQDPGQGLRLIYYSQIVNDFQKGDIAEGYSVSREKKESFPLTVTSAQKNPTAFYLCASSQDRLAEAFFGQGTRLTVV.